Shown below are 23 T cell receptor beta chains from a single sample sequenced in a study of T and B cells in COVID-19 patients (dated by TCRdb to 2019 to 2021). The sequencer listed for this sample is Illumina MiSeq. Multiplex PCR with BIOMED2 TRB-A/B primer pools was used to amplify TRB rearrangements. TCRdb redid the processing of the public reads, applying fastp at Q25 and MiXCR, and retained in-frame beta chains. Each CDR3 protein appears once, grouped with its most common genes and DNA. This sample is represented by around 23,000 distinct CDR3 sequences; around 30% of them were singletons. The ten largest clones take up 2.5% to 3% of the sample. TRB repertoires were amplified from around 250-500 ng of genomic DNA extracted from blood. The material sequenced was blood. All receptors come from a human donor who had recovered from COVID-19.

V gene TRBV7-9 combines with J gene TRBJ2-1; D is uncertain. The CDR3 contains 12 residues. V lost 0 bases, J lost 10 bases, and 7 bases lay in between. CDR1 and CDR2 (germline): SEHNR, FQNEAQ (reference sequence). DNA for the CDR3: TGTGCCAGCAGCTTAGCGGACCAGGAGCAGTTCTTC. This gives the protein CASSLADQEQFF.

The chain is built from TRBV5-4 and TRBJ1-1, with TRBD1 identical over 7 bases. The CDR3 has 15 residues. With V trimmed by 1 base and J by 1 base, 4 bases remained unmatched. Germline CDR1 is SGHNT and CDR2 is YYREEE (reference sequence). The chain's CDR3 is CASSLHRGPNTEAFF. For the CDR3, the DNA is TGTGCCAGCAGCTTGCACAGGGGTCCGAACACTGAAGCTTTCTTT.

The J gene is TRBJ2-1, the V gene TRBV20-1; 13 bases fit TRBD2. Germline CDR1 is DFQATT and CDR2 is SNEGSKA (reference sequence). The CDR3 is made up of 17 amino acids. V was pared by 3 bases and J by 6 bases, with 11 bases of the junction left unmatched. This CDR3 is CSASAQLAGGLRNEQFF. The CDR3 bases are TGCAGTGCTAGCGCGCAACTAGCGGGGGGGCTTCGCAATGAGCAGTTCTTC.

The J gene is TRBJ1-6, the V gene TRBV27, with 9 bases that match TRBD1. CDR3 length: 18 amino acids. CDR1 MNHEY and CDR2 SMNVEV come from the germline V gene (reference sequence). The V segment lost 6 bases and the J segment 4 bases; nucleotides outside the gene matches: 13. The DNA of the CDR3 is TGTGCCAGCAGCCCTACAGGGGGCAACGAAATATATAATTCACCCCTCCACTTT. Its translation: CASSPTGGNEIYNSPLHF.

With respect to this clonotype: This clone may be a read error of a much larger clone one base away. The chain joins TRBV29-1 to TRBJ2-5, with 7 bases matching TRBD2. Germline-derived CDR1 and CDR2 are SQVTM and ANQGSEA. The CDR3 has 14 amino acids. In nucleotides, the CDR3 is TGCAGAGCCTGTCCCCGGGGGGATCAAGAGACCCAGTACTTC. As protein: CRACPRGDQETQYF.

CDR3 nucleotide sequence: TGCAGTGGCGGGGGGACAGGGGGGACAGATACGCAGTATTTT. It codes for CSGGGTGGTDTQYF. The chain couples TRBV20-1 to TRBJ2-3; 11 bases agree with TRBD1. J lost 3 bases, V lost 7 bases, and 6 bases had no gene match. Germline loops: CDR1 DFQATT, CDR2 SNEGSKA (reference sequence). The CDR3 spans 14 residues.

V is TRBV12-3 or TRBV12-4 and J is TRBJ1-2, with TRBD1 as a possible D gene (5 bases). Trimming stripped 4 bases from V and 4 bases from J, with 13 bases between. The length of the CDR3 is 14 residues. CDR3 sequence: CASSSSTVVYGYTF. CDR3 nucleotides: TGTGCCAGCAGTTCCTCGACAGTCGTCTATGGCTACACCTTC.

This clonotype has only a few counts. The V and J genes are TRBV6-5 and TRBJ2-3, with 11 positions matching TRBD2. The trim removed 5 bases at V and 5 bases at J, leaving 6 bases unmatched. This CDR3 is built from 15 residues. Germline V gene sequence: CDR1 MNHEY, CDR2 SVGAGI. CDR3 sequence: CASSPTSGNGDTQYF. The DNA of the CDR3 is TGTGCCAGCAGTCCGACTAGCGGGAATGGAGATACGCAGTATTTT.

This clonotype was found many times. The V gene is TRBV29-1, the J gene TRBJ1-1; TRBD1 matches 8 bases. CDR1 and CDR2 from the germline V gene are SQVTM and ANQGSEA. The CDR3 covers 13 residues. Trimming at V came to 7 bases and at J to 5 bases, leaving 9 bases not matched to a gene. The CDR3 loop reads CSGDPGGGTEAFF. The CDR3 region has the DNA TGCAGCGGAGATCCAGGGGGCGGGACTGAAGCTTTCTTT.

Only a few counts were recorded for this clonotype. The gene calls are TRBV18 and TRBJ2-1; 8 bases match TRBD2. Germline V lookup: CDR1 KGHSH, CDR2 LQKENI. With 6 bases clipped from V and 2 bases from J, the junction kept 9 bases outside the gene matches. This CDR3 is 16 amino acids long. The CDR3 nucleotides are TGTGCCAGCTCTCCAAGCGGGAGCGTCACCTACAATGAGCAGTTCTTC. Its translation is CASSPSGSVTYNEQFF.

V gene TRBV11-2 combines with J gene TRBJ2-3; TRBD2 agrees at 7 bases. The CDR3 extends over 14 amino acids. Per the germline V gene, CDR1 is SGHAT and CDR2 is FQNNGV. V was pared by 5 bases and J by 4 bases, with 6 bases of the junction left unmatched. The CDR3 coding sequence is TGTGCCAGCAGCCCCAGACTAGCTGCAGATACGCAGTATTTT. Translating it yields CASSPRLAADTQYF.

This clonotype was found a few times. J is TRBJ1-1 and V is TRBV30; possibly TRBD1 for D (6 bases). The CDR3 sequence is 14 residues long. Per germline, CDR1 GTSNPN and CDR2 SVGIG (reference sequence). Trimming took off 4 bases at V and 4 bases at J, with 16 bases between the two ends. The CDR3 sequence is CAWNDYRVRTEAFF. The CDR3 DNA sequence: TGTGCCTGGAACGACTACAGGGTGCGCACTGAAGCTTTCTTT.

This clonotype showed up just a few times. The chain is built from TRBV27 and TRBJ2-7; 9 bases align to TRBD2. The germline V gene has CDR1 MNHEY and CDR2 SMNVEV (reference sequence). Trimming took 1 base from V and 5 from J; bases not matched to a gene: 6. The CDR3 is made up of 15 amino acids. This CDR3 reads CASSLLGGRADEQYF. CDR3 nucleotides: TGTGCCAGCAGTTTATTGGGCGGGAGGGCCGACGAGCAGTACTTC.

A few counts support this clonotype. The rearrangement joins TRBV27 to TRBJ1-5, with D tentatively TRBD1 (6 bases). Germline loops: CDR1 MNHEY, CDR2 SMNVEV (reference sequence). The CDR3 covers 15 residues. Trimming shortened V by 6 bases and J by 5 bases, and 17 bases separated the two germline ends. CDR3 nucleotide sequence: TGTGCCAGCAGGGGACATTCGGTAGGGGATCAGCCCCAGCATTTT. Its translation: CASRGHSVGDQPQHF.

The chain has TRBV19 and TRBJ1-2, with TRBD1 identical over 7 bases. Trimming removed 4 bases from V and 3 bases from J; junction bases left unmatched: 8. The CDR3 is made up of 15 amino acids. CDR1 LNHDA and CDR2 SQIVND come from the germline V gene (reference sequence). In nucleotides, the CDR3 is TGTGCCAGTAGTACCCCGGACAGGTGGGACTATGGCTACACCTTC. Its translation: CASSTPDRWDYGYTF.

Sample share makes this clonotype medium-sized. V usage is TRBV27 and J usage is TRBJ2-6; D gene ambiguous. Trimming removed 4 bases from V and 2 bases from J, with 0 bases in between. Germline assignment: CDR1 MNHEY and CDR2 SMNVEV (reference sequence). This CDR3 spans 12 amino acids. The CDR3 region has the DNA TGTGCCAGCAGTTCTGGGGCCAACGTCCTGACTTTC. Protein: CASSSGANVLTF.

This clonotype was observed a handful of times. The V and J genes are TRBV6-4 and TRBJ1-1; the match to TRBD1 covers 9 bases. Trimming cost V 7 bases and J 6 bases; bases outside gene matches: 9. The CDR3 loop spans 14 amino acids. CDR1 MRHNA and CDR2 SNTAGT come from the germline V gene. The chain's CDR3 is CASTRTGDFAEAFF. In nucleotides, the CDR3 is TGTGCCAGCACCAGGACAGGGGATTTTGCTGAAGCTTTCTTT.

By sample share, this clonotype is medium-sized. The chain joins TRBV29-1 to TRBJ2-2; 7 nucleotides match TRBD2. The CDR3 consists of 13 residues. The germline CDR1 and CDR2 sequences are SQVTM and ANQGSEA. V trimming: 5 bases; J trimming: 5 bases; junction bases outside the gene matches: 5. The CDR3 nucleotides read TGCAGCGTTATACGGGAGGAAACCGGGGAGCTGTTTTTT. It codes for CSVIREETGELFF.

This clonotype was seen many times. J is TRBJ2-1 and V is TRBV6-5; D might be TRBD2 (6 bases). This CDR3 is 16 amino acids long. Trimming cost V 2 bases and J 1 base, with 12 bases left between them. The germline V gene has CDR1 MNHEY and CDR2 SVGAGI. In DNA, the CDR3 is TGTGCCAGCAGTTACCGCCGAGCGGGTTCCTACAATGAGCAGTTCTTC. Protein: CASSYRRAGSYNEQFF.

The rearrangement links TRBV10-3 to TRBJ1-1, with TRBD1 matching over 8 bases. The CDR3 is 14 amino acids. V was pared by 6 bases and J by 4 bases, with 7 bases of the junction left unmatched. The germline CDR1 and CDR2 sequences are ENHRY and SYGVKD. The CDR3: CAIRGLDRGTEAFF. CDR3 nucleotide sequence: TGTGCCATCAGGGGGCTCGACAGGGGCACTGAAGCTTTCTTT.

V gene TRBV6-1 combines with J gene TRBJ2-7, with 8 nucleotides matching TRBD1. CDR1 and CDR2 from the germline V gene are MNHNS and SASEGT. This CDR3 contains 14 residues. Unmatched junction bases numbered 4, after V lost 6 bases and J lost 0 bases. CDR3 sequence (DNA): TGTGCCAGCAGCGGACAGGGCTCCTCCTACGAGCAGTACTTC. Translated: CASSGQGSSYEQYF.

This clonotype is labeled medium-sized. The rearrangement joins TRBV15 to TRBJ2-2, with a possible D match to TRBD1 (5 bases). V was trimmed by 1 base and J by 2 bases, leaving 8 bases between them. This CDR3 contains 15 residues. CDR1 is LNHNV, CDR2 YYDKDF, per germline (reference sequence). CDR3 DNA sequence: TGTGCCACCAGCAGAGGCGACAGAAACACCGGGGAGCTGTTTTTT. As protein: CATSRGDRNTGELFF.

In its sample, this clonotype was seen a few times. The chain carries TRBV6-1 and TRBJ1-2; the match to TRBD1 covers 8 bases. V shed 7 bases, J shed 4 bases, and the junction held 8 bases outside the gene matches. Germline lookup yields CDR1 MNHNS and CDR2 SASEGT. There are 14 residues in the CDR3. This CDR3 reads CASIPTGGGYGYTF. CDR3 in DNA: TGTGCCAGCATTCCTACAGGGGGAGGCTATGGCTACACCTTC.